The rows below give T cell receptor beta chains drawn from one sample of a study of blood T cell repertoires in COVID-19. Generated by immunoSEQ multiplex PCR, the TCRdb table keeps only in-frame clones and is missing some. Of 15,000 to 20,000 clones listed, approximately 83% are singletons. Input material: peripheral blood. The receptors come from a human donor in a cohort sampled during active COVID-19. Each CDR3 is given with its conserved first and last residue. Each record gives: V gene, D gene, J gene, clone size, CDR3 DNA, CDR3 protein. D genes are given only for firm matches. A clone size is listed for some rows: how often the clone was seen (once, few, many), or a class if it is expanded.

TRBV25-1	TRBD1	TRBJ2-7	.	TGTGCCAGCAGTGGGGGGACAGAAGTCTACGAGCAGTACTTC	CASSGGTEVYEQYF
TRBV28	TRBD2	TRBJ2-3	.	TGTGCCAGCCTCAGTGGGGGGGGAGGCCCCTCAGGTACGCAGTATTTT	CASLSGGGGPSGTQYF
TRBV28	TRBD2	TRBJ2-7	.	TGTGCCAGCAGTTTATTTTCTAGCGGGAGTTCGGGCGAGCAGTACTTC	CASSLFSSGSSGEQYF
TRBV3-1/TRBV3-2	.	TRBJ1-1	.	TGTGCCAGCAGCCCTCGGGGGAACACTGAAGCTTTCTTT	CASSPRGNTEAFF
TRBV6-5	TRBD1	TRBJ1-2	.	TGTGCCAGCCGGGACAGGGGGTGGTATGGCTACACCTTC	CASRDRGWYGYTF
TRBV14	.	TRBJ2-1	.	TGTGCCAGCAGCCCGGTGCGGCTAACCTACAATGAGCAGTTCTTC	CASSPVRLTYNEQFF
TRBV3-1/TRBV3-2	TRBD2	TRBJ2-1	.	TGTGCCAGCAGCCAAGGGGAGGGCCGCTATGAGCAGTTCTTC	CASSQGEGRYEQFF
TRBV19	.	TRBJ1-4	few	TGTGCCAGTAGTAAAAACACAGCTGCAACTAATGAAAAACTGTTTTTT	CASSKNTAATNEKLFF
TRBV6-1	TRBD2	TRBJ2-5	.	TGTGCCAGCAGTGAAGATCTGGCGGGGGGGGGCTATCAAGAGACCCAGTACTTC	CASSEDLAGGGYQETQYF
TRBV9	TRBD2	TRBJ2-5	.	TGTGCCAGCAGCCGATCCGGGGTAGCGGGGGGCCAAGAGACCCAGTACTTC	CASSRSGVAGGQETQYF
TRBV11-2	.	TRBJ2-2	.	TGTGCCAGCAGCTTAGGGGCAGGGCCGTACGGGGAGCTGTTTTTT	CASSLGAGPYGELFF
TRBV2	.	TRBJ1-3	.	TGTGCCAGCAGTTACTCTGGAAACACCATATATTTT	CASSYSGNTIYF
TRBV27	TRBD1	TRBJ2-7	.	TGTGCCAGCAGTCACAGGGGGCTGTCGGGGGCCAACTACGAGCAGTACTTC	CASSHRGLSGANYEQYF
TRBV24-1	.	TRBJ1-2	.	TGTGCCACCAGTGACAATACACCGGGCTACACCTTC	CATSDNTPGYTF
TRBV4-2	TRBD2	TRBJ2-7	.	TGTGCCAGCAGCCAAGATCTCTATAGCGGGGTCCCTTACGAGCAGTACTTC	CASSQDLYSGVPYEQYF
TRBV5-6	.	TRBJ2-5	.	TGTGCCAGCAGCCCGTCCAGGGGTCTCGAGACCCAGTACTTC	CASSPSRGLETQYF
TRBV4-1	.	TRBJ1-5	.	TGCGCCAGCAGCCAAGCGGCCCTTAGGGGGAATAGCAATCAGCCCCAGCATTTT	CASSQAALRGNSNQPQHF
TRBV19	.	TRBJ2-3	.	TGTGCCAGTAGTATTGCGGGGCGCCGAGACACAGATACGCAGTATTTT	CASSIAGRRDTDTQYF
TRBV2	.	TRBJ2-1	.	TGTGCCAGCAGTGAGGGCGGGTACCTTGCTTCCTACAATGAGCAGTTCTTC	CASSEGGYLASYNEQFF
TRBV14	.	TRBJ2-7	once	TGTGCCAGCAGCCGGGCAGTTTACTACGAGCAGTACTTC	CASSRAVYYEQYF
TRBV5-6	TRBD1	TRBJ2-7	.	TGTGCCAGCAGTCATACATTCGGACAGGGAATATCCTACGAGCAGTACTTC	CASSHTFGQGISYEQYF
TRBV7-9	TRBD1	TRBJ2-7	.	TGTGCCAGCAGCCCCCGGGACAGGGTCTACGAGCAGTACTTC	CASSPRDRVYEQYF
TRBV7-6	.	TRBJ2-7	.	TGTGCCAGCAGCTTAGTGGCAGGGTCCTACGAGCAGTACTTC	CASSLVAGSYEQYF
TRBV5-1	TRBD1	TRBJ1-2	.	TGCGCCAGTCGTACAGGGGATCGAAATGGCTACACCTTC	CASRTGDRNGYTF
TRBV3-1/TRBV3-2	TRBD2	TRBJ2-5	.	TGTGCCAGCAGCCAAGTTCGGGGGGGAATGGAGACCCAGTACTTC	CASSQVRGGMETQYF
TRBV4-2	.	TRBJ1-5	.	TGTGCCAGCAGCCAAGACCACACTCCGGATCGCAGGGGAAGCAATCAGCCCCAGCATTTT	CASSQDHTPDRRGSNQPQHF
TRBV5-6	TRBD1	TRBJ2-6	few	TGTGCCAGCAGAGCCGGGACAGGGTTTGGGGCCAACGTCCTGACTTTC	CASRAGTGFGANVLTF
TRBV5-1	.	TRBJ1-1	.	TGCGCCAGCAGGGCCACAGGGAACACTGAAGCTTTCTTT	CASRATGNTEAFF
TRBV6-4	.	TRBJ1-1	.	TGTGCCAGCAGTGACTCGCCCGAGACAGGCGAAGCTTTCTTT	CASSDSPETGEAFF
TRBV6-2/TRBV6-3	TRBD1	TRBJ2-1	.	TGTGCCAGCAGTTACTCTCGGGACAGGGGGCTTTCTCGGATATCGGGGAATGAGCAGTTCTTC	CASSYSRDRGLSRISGNEQFF
TRBV7-9	.	TRBJ2-7	.	TGTGCCAGCAGCTTAGAAACCGAAGGGGCTGGAGCTGTCGAGCAGTACTTC	CASSLETEGAGAVEQYF
TRBV24-1	TRBD2	TRBJ2-2	.	TGTGCCACCAGTTCCTTGCCGGGACTAGCGGGAGTACCCGACACCGGGGAGCTGTTTTTT	CATSSLPGLAGVPDTGELFF
TRBV5-1	.	TRBJ2-1	.	TGCGCCAGCAGCGCGGGACAGCAACATGAGCAGTTCTTC	CASSAGQQHEQFF
TRBV7-9	.	TRBJ1-1	.	TGTGCCAGCAGCTTAATTATGGGCCTATTTTACCCTGAAGCTTTCTTT	CASSLIMGLFYPEAFF
TRBV21-1	.	TRBJ2-7	.	TGTGCCAGCAGCAACAACATTTGTAACAACGAGCAGTACTTC	CASSNNICNNEQYF
TRBV2	TRBD1	TRBJ1-5	.	TGTGCCAGTCGACAGGGGAATCAGCCCCAGCATTTT	CASRQGNQPQHF
TRBV6-1	.	TRBJ2-7	.	TGTGCCAGCAGTGAAGGCGCTAGCTGGTACGAGCAGTACTTC	CASSEGASWYEQYF
TRBV6-6	.	TRBJ1-5	.	TGTGCCAGCAGTTTCGGCCTAGAACAGCCCCAGCATTTT	CASSFGLEQPQHF
TRBV6-4	TRBD1	TRBJ2-1	.	TGTGCCAGCAGTGAAGTCCCGGGACAGGGTTCCAATGAGCAGTTCTTC	CASSEVPGQGSNEQFF
TRBV3-1/TRBV3-2	.	TRBJ1-2	once	TGTGCCAGCAGCTTTCGCTATGGCTACACCTTC	CASSFRYGYTF
TRBV18	.	TRBJ1-1	.	TGTGCCAGCTCAGGGCAAGGAAACACTGAAGCTTTCTTT	CASSGQGNTEAFF
TRBV4-2	TRBD2	TRBJ2-2	medium-sized	TGTGCCAGCAGCGGCCTAGCGGGAGCCGGCACCGGGGAGCTGTTTTTT	CASSGLAGAGTGELFF
TRBV5-6	TRBD1	TRBJ2-1	.	TGTGCCAGCAGTTATATTGGACAGGGCGGGTACAATGAGCAGTTCTTC	CASSYIGQGGYNEQFF
TRBV5-1	.	TRBJ1-1	.	TGCGCCAGCAGCCCCGGGAGCGCCACAGGGAACACTGAAGCTTTCTTT	CASSPGSATGNTEAFF
TRBV29-1	TRBD1	TRBJ2-2	once	TGCAGCGTTTCCGGACAGGGCTACACCGGGGAGCTGTTTTTT	CSVSGQGYTGELFF
TRBV7-9	.	TRBJ2-3	.	TGTGCCAGCAGCTTAGAGAGGGTTCGGGCCTCTAGCACAGATACGCAGTATTTT	CASSLERVRASSTDTQYF
TRBV29-1	.	TRBJ1-5	.	TGCAGCGTTATGGCTGGGGAGGTAGCCCAGCATTTT	CSVMAGEVAQHF
TRBV6-6	TRBD1	TRBJ1-6	.	TGTGCCAGCAGTTTGGGACAGCTTCATTCACCCCTCCACTTT	CASSLGQLHSPLHF
TRBV28	.	TRBJ1-6	.	TGTGCCAGCAGTTATACAGGGTATAATTCACCCCTCCACTTT	CASSYTGYNSPLHF
TRBV25-1	.	TRBJ1-2	.	TGTGCCAGCAGTGTCCTCCAGGGGTATGGCTACACCTTC	CASSVLQGYGYTF
TRBV27	TRBD2	TRBJ2-5	.	TGTGCCAGCAGCGCCCATGGAGGGGAGGGCCGTGGGGAGACCCAGTACTTC	CASSAHGGEGRGETQYF
TRBV28	TRBD1	TRBJ2-3	.	TGTGCCAGCAGGGTGACAGGGGGGGGAGATACGCAGTATTTT	CASRVTGGGDTQYF
TRBV4-2	TRBD1	TRBJ1-3	few	TGTGCCAGCAGCCTGGACAGGGCGCGAACCAGCTCTGGAAACACCATATATTTT	CASSLDRARTSSGNTIYF
TRBV25-1	.	TRBJ2-5	.	TGTGCCAGCAGTGGTACGTTCAGTCTAGGAGGCGATAGGGAGACCCAGTACTTC	CASSGTFSLGGDRETQYF